This TCR beta chain was retrieved from a study of OX40 agonist ivuxolimab in advanced cancers. Study at large: Earlier treatment with anti-PD-1, anti-PD-L1 or anti-CTLA-4 was permitted, and 30% to 40% had received some.

The V end lost 4 bases, the J end lost 5 bases, and 9 bases lay between the germline ends. The length of the CDR3 is 13 residues. Germline CDR1 and CDR2: SGHTA and FQGTGA. Sequencing was performed with immunoSEQ multiplex PCR; in TCRdb, only in-frame clones are kept and a portion is missing. The data show approximately 130,000 clones, with roughly 91% seen just once and more than 0.8% held by the top ten. The chain couples TRBV7-3 to TRBJ1-5; D is uncertain. This clonotype was obtained from an adult with an advanced solid tumor such as melanoma, head and neck, liver or kidney cancer. The sequencing here drew on CD4+ or CD8+ T cells sorted from blood, taken in a trial of the OX40 agonist ivuxolimab. CDR3 loop: CASSSGPYQPQHF. The DNA for the CDR3 is TGTGCCAGCAGCTCGGGCCCCTATCAGCCCCAGCATTTT.